The clone carrying this T cell receptor beta chain showed up just a few times. The sample is drawn from a study of T cell repertoires in cytomegalovirus infection. Across the study: Public TCR beta signatures marked donors with CMV infection and the matching HLA.

TCRdb called the reads again in MiXCR, with one record for every CDR3 protein. The table records about 360,000 distinct CDR3 sequences, around a sixth of them present only once. From germline, CDR1 is DFQATT and CDR2 SNEGSKA (reference sequence). This CDR3 contains 13 residues. With 0 bases removed from V and 6 bases from J, the gap between germline ends came to 12 bases. The TCR was taken from a human donor in good health (CMV status not recorded). Some clones in this sample may be carry-over from other donors' samples. Sequencing was done on a sample of PBMCs. V is TRBV20-1 and J is TRBJ2-7; TRBD2 is a possible D gene (5 bases). CDR3 nucleotides: TGCAGTGCTAGAGATACGAGGGATGGCGAGCAGTACTTC. Translation gives CSARDTRDGEQYF.